The sequence of this T cell receptor (beta chain) was determined in a study of OX40 agonist ivuxolimab in advanced cancers. The CDR3 length is 14 residues. Germline loops: CDR1 MGHRA, CDR2 YSYEKL. The V and J ends lost 7 bases and 1 base respectively, with 13 bases between them. Sequencing was performed with immunoSEQ multiplex PCR; in TCRdb, only in-frame clones are kept and a portion is missing. The sample records about 67,000 clones, around 80% being singletons. The study's findings and limits: Partial responders at 0.1-3.0 mg/kg showed near-lowest clonal expansion. CD4+ and CD8+ blood T cells expanded clonally by week 6 at 0.1 to 3.0 mg/kg.

Concerning this clone: Its target is unknown.

The source material was CD4+ or CD8+ T cells sorted from blood, sampled in a trial of the OX40 agonist ivuxolimab. The origin of this receptor is an adult with an advanced solid tumor such as melanoma, head and neck, liver or kidney cancer. The chain carries TRBV4-1 and TRBJ1-1, with a possible D match to TRBD1 (6 bases). The CDR3 loop reads CASTGGARNTEAFF. CDR3 DNA sequence: TGCGCCAGCACGGGGGGGGCCAGGAACACTGAAGCTTTCTTT.